The sequence of this T cell receptor (beta chain) was determined in a study of early T cells in non-severe SARS-CoV-2 infection. Whole-study context: Unpaired chains resulted from sequencing bulk RNA of unsorted whole blood.

This clonotype was counted ten times or more. Individual cDNA molecules each received unique molecular identifiers attached to them. TCRdb itself ran the 5' RACE reads through MiXCR, one entry per CDR3 protein. The data show around 47,000 distinct CDR3 sequences, approximately 11% seen once. Per the germline V gene, CDR1 is MNHEY and CDR2 is SVGEGT. The junction had 7 bases not matched to a gene; V was cut back by 2 bases and J by 5 bases. The CDR3 runs 15 residues. Specimen: whole blood. The receptor comes from an adult who was a healthcare worker with PCR-confirmed SARS-CoV-2 infection or an uninfected control (not recorded which). V gene TRBV6-2 or TRBV6-3 combines with J gene TRBJ2-5; 8 bases are a match to TRBD1. DNA for the CDR3: TGTGCCAGCAGTTACGCCTCAGGGGGCGCTGAGACCCAGTACTTC. Translating it yields CASSYASGGAETQYF.